These 9 T cell receptor beta chains were all obtained from the same sample, sequenced in a study of blood T cell repertoires in COVID-19. Sequencing was performed with immunoSEQ multiplex PCR; in TCRdb, only in-frame clones are kept and a portion is missing. Among approximately 190,000 clones listed, 80% to 90% were seen once. Sequencing input: peripheral blood. These receptors originate from a woman between 65 and 79 years old with active or convalescent COVID-19.

V and J are TRBV7-3 and TRBJ2-1, with 9 bases identical to TRBD2. This CDR3 region has 17 residues. Per the germline V gene, CDR1 is SGHTA and CDR2 is FQGTGA. The junction had 18 bases not matched to a gene; V was cut back by 5 bases and J by 10 bases. The CDR3 region is CASSQLQGREGPEEQFF. In nucleotides, the CDR3 is TGTGCCAGCAGCCAATTACAGGGGCGGGAGGGCCCCGAGGAGCAGTTCTTC.

This clone was seen once. This chain links TRBV6-6 with TRBJ1-6, with a weak D call TRBD1 (5 bases). The CDR3 has 15 amino acids. Germline lookup yields CDR1 MNHNY and CDR2 SVGAGI (reference sequence). Deletions cut 2 bases from V and 9 bases from J, with 14 bases between. The CDR3, as DNA: TGTGCCAGCAGTTACAGTGGCGGGGGGGGTTCACCCCTCCACTTT. Translating it yields CASSYSGGGGSPLHF.

This chain uses TRBV7-2 with TRBJ2-1; 10 positions agree with TRBD2. V lost 5 bases to trimming and J lost 10 bases; unmatched junction nucleotides: 14. CDR1 and CDR2 from the germline V gene are SGHTA and FQGNSA. This CDR3 region has 16 residues. The CDR3 spells CASSRTSGNLASEQFF. In DNA form, the CDR3 reads TGTGCCAGCAGCCGGACTAGCGGTAACCTAGCTTCCGAGCAGTTCTTC.

The V gene is TRBV27, the J gene TRBJ2-2, with 9 positions matching TRBD2. V dropped 7 bases and J dropped 5; count of bases not matched to a gene: 5. Germline V CDR1 and CDR2: MNHEY, SMNVEV (reference sequence). This CDR3 comprises 14 residues. DNA of the CDR3: TGTGCCAGCATGAGGACTAGCGAGACCGGGGAGCTGTTTTTT. The encoded protein is CASMRTSETGELFF.

The V call is TRBV4-1, the J call TRBJ2-7; weak D call: TRBD2 (6 bases). Trimming took 1 base from V and 3 from J, leaving 13 bases between them. Germline V gene sequence: CDR1 MGHRA, CDR2 YSYEKL. The CDR3 covers 15 residues. The CDR3 is CASSQGRGSVYEQYF. CDR3 sequence (DNA): TGCGCCAGCAGCCAAGGGCGGGGTTCAGTCTACGAGCAGTACTTC.

The genes are TRBV20-1 and TRBJ2-5, with a weak D call TRBD2 (5 bases). This CDR3 has 14 amino acids. Germline V gene lookup returns CDR1 DFQATT and CDR2 SNEGSKA (reference sequence). Trimming removed 3 bases from V and 5 bases from J, with 16 bases in between. CDR3 bases: TGCAGTGCTAGTCCCAGCGGCGTCCGGGAGACCCAGTACTTC. Its protein is CSASPSGVRETQYF.

About this clone itself: The junction does not match germline at one end; this may be a read error. The rearrangement uses TRBV19 and TRBJ1-5, with 9 bases lining up with TRBD1. The CDR3 has 18 amino acids. Per the germline V gene, CDR1 is LNHDA and CDR2 is SQIVND (reference sequence). The CDR3 region has the DNA TGTGCCAGCAGTATGGTGGGACAGGGCCTATATAGCAATCAGCCCCAGCATTTT. Encoded protein: CASSMVGQGLYSNQPQHF. The full variable domain, with the rest looked up from reference TRBV19 and TRBJ1-5, is DGGITQSPKYLFRKEGQNVTLSCEQNLNHDAMYWYRQDPGQGLRLIYYSQIVNDFQKGDIAEGYSVSREKKESFPLTVTSAQKNPTAFYLCASSMVGQGLYSNQPQHFGDGTRLSIL.

The V gene is TRBV3-1 (or the pseudogene TRBV3-2), the J gene TRBJ1-1, with 7 bases fitting TRBD1. The CDR3 extends over 12 amino acids. V lost 3 bases to trimming and J lost 8 bases; unmatched junction nucleotides: 3. The germline V gene has CDR1 LGHDT and CDR2 YNNKEL (reference sequence). CDR3 amino acids: CASSQGDREAFF. CDR3 sequence (DNA): TGTGCCAGCAGCCAGGGGGACAGAGAAGCTTTCTTT.

This chain connects TRBV4-1 to TRBJ2-1; 12 bases are a match to TRBD2. The CDR3 is 15 residues long. Germline loops: CDR1 MGHRA, CDR2 YSYEKL. The V segment lost 4 bases and the J segment 9 bases; nucleotides outside the gene matches: 7. CDR3 nucleotide sequence: TGCGCCAGCAGCCCGCGGACTAGCGGGAACGGTGAGCAGTTCTTC. Translation gives CASSPRTSGNGEQFF.